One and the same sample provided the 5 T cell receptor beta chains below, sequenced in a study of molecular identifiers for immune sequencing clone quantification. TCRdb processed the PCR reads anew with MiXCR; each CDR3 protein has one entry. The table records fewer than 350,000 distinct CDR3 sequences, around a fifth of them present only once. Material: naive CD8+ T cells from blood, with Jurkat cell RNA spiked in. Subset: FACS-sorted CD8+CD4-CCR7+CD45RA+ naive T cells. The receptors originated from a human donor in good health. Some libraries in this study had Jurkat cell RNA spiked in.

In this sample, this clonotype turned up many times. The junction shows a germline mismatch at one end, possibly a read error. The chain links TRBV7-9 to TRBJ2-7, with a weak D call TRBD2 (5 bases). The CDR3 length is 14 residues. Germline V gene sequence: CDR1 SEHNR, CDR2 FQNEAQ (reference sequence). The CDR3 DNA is TGTGCCAGCAGCCCTACTAGTCTCTCCAACGAGCAGTACTTC. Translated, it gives CASSPTSLSNEQYF. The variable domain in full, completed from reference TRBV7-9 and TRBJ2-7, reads DTGVSQNPRHKITKRGQNVTFRCDPISEHNRLYWYRQTLGQGPEFLTYFQNEAQLEKSRLLSDRFSAERPKGSFSTLEIQRTEQGDSAMYLCASSPTSLSNEQYFGPGTRLTVT.

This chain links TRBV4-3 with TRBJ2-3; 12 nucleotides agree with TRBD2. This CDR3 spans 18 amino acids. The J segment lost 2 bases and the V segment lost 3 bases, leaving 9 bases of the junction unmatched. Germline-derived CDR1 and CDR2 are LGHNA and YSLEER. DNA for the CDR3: TGCGCCAGCAGCCAGGCATTACTAGCGGGAGGTTTCACAGATACGCAGTATTTT. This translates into CASSQALLAGGFTDTQYF.

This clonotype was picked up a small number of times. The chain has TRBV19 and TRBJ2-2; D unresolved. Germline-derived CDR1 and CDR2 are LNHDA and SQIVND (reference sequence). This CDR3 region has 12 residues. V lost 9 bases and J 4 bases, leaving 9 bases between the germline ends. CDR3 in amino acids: CASPAFTGELFF. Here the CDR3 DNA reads TGTGCCAGCCCGGCTTTCACCGGGGAGCTGTTTTTT.

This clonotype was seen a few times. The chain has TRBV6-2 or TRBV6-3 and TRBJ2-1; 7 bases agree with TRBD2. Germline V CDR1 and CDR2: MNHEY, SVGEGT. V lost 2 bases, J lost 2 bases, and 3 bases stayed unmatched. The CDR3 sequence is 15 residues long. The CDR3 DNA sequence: TGTGCCAGCAGTTACGGGGGGGGTCCCTACAATGAGCAGTTCTTC. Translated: CASSYGGGPYNEQFF.

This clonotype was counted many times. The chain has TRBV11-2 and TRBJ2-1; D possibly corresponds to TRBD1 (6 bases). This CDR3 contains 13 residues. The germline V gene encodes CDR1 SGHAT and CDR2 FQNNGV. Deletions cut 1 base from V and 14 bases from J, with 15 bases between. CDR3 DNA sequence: TGTGCCAGCAGCTTAGGGGGGCCCCCTCCGGAGTTCTTC. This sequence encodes CASSLGGPPPEFF.